The text below deals with one T cell receptor beta chain. Its target is unknown. The junction shows a germline mismatch at one end, possibly a read error. This CDR3 comprises 12 residues. The germline V gene encodes CDR1 SQVTM and CDR2 ANQGSEA. This sample stems from a study of T cells in localized non-small cell lung cancer. The study, taken as a whole, reports: In uninvolved adjacent lung, T cell clonality reached its highest value, exceeding tumor. Because sequencing included only one region (of the tumor), heterogeneity remains possible.

Using immunoSEQ multiplex PCR, the repertoire was profiled, and TCRdb retains in-frame clones only, with some absent. The table has tens of thousands of clones, around 90% seen once. Material: peripheral blood, obtained before any cancer treatment. The origin of this receptor is a woman aged 40 to 75 with stage I squamous cell lung carcinoma. The chain is built from TRBV29-1 and TRBJ1-1; D is possibly TRBD1 (5 bases). For the CDR3, the DNA is TGCAGCGTAGAAGGGGCGTATACTGAAGCTTTCTTT. It encodes CSVEGAYTEAFF.